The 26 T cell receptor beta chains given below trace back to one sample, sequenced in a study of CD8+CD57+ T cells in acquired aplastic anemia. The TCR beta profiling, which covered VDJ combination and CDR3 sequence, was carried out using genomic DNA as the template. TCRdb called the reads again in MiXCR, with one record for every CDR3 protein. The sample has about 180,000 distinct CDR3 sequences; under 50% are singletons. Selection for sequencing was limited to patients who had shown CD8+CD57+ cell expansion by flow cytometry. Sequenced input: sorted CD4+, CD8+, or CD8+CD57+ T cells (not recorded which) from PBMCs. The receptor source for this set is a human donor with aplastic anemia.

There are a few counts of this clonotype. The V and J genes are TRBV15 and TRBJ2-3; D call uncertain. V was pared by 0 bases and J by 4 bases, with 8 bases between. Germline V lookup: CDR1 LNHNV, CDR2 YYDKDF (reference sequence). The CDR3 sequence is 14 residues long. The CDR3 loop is CATSRDLESDTQYF. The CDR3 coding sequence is TGTGCCACCAGCAGAGATCTGGAGTCAGATACGCAGTATTTT.

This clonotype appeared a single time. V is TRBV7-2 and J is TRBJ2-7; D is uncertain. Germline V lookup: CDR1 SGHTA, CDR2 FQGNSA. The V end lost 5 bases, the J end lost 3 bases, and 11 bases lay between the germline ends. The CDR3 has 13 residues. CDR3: CASSKGPIYEQYF. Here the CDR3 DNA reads TGTGCCAGCAGCAAAGGACCAATCTACGAGCAGTACTTC. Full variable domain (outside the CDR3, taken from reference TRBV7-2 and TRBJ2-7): GAGVSQSPSNKVTEKGKDVELRCDPISGHTALYWYRQSLGQGLEFLIYFQGNSAPDKSGLPSDRFSAERTGGSVSTLTIQRTQQEDSAVYLCASSKGPIYEQYFGPGTRLTVT.

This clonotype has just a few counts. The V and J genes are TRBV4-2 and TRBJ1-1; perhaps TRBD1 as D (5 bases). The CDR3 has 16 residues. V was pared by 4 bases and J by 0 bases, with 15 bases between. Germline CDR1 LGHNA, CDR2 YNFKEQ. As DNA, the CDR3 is TGTGCCAGCAGCCGAATTACCAGGACACTGAACACTGAAGCTTTCTTT. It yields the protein CASSRITRTLNTEAFF.

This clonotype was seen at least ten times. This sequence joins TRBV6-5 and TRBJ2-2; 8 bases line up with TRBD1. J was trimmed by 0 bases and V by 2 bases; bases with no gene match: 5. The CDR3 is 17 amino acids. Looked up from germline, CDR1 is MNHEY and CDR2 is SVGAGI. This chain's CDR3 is CASSYLTGGSNTGELFF. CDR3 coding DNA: TGTGCCAGCAGTTACCTCACAGGGGGTTCGAACACCGGGGAGCTGTTTTTT.

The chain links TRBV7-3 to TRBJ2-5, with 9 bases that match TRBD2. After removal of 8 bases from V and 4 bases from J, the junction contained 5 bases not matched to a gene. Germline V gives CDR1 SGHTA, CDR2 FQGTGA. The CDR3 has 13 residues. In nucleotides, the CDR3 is TGTGCCAGCTCGGGACTAGCCGGAGAGACCCAGTACTTC. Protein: CASSGLAGETQYF.

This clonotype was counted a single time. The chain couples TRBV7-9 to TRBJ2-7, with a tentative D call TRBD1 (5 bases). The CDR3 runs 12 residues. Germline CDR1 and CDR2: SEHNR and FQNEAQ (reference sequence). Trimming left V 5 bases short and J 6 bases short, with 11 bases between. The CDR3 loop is CASSIDSPEQYF. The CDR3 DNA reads TGTGCCAGCAGCATCGACAGTCCCGAGCAGTACTTC. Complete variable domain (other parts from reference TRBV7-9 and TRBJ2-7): DTGVSQNPRHKITKRGQNVTFRCDPISEHNRLYWYRQTLGQGPEFLTYFQNEAQLEKSRLLSDRFSAERPKGSFSTLEIQRTEQGDSAMYLCASSIDSPEQYFGPGTRLTVT.

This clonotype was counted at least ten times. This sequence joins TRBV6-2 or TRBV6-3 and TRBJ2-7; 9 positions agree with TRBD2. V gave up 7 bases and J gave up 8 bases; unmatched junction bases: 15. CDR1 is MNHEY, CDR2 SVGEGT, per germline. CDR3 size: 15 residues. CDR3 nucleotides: TGTGCCAGCACGGATAGCGGGGGCTCCAGGTCTCAGCAGTACTTC. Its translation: CASTDSGGSRSQQYF.

The CDR3 sequence is CASRPSTGGGYEQYF. DNA for the CDR3: TGCGCCAGCAGACCTTCGACAGGGGGCGGGTACGAGCAGTACTTC. This rearrangement joins TRBV5-1 to TRBJ2-7, with TRBD1 matching over 10 bases. With V trimmed by 5 bases and J by 4 bases, 9 bases remained unmatched. From germline, CDR1 is SGHRS and CDR2 YFSETQ. The CDR3 covers 15 residues. The complete variable domain, with remaining parts taken from reference TRBV5-1 and TRBJ2-7, reads KAGVTQTPRYLIKTRGQQVTLSCSPISGHRSVSWYQQTPGQGLQFLFEYFSETQRNKGNFPGRFSGRQFSNSRSEMNVSTLELGDSALYLCASRPSTGGGYEQYFGPGTRLTVT.

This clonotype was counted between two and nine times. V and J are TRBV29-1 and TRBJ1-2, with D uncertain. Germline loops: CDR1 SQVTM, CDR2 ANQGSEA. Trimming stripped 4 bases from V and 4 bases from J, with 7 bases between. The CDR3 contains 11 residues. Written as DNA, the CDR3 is TGCAGCGTTGTCGGCTTCTATGGCTACACCTTC. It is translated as CSVVGFYGYTF.

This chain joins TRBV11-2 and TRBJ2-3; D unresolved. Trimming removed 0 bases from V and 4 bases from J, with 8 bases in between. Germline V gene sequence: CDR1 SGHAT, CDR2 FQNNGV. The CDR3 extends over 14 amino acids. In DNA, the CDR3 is TGTGCCAGCAGCTTAGAGTGGGAAGCAGATACGCAGTATTTT. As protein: CASSLEWEADTQYF.

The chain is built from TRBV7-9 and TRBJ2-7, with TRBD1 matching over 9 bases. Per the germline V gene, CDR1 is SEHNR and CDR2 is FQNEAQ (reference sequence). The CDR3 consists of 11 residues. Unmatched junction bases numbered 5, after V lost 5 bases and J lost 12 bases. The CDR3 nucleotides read TGTGCCAGCAGCACGGGACAGGGTATGTACTTC. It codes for CASSTGQGMYF.

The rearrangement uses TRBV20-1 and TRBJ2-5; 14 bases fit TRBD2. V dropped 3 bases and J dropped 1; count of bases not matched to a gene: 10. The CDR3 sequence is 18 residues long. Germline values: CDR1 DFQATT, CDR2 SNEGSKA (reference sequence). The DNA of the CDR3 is TGCAGTGCTAGCGGGGCCGTGGGGACTAGCGGGGGCCAAGAGACCCAGTACTTC. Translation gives CSASGAVGTSGGQETQYF.

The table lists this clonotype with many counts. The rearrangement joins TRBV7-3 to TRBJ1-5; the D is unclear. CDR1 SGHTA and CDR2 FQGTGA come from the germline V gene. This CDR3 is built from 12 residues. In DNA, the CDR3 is TGTGCTAAAGACACGGACAATCAGCCCCAGCATTTT. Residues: CAKDTDNQPQHF.

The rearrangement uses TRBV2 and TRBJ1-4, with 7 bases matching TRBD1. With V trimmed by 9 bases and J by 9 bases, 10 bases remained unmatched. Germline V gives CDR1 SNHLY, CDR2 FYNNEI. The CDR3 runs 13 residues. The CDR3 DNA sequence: TGTGCCAGAGGGGACAGACTGGTGAAAAAACTGTTTTTT. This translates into CARGDRLVKKLFF.

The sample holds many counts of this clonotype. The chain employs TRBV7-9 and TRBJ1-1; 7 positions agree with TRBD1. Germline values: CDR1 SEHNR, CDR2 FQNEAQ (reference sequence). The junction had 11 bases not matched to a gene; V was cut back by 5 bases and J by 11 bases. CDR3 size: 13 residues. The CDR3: CASSRAGTEDAFF. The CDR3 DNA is TGTGCCAGCAGCCGAGCCGGGACAGAGGATGCTTTCTTT.

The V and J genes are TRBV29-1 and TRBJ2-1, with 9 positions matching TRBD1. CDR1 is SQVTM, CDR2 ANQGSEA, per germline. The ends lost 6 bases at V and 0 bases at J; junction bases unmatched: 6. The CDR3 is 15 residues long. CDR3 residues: CSVRTGANSYNEQFF. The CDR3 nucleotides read TGCAGCGTAAGGACAGGGGCTAACTCCTACAATGAGCAGTTCTTC.

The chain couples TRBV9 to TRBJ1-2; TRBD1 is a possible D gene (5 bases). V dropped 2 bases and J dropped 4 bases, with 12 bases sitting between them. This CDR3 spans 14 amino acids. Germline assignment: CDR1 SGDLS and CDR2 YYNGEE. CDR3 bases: TGTGCCAGCAGCGTGGGTGGGGCCACCTATGGCTACACCTTC. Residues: CASSVGGATYGYTF.

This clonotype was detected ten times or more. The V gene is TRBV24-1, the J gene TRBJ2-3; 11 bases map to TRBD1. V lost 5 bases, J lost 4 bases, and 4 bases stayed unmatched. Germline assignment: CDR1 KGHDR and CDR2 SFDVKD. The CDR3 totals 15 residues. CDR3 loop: CATSAGTGGPDTQYF. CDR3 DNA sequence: TGTGCCACCAGTGCCGGGACAGGGGGTCCAGATACGCAGTATTTT.

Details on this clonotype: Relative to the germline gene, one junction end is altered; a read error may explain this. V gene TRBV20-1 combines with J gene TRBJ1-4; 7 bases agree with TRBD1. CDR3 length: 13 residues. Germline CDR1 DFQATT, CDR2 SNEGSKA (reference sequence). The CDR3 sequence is CSAQQGINERLLF. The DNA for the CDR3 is TGCAGTGCTCAACAGGGGATTAATGAAAGACTGCTTTTT.

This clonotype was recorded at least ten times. The CDR3 loop is CASLTGVSNSPLHF. The CDR3 region has the DNA TGTGCCAGCCTGACAGGGGTAAGTAATTCACCCCTCCACTTT. The chain carries TRBV27 and TRBJ1-6; 8 bases are a match to TRBD1. This CDR3 spans 14 amino acids. Germline V gene lookup returns CDR1 MNHEY and CDR2 SMNVEV (reference sequence). Unmatched junction bases numbered 6, after V lost 8 bases and J lost 6 bases.

For the CDR3, the DNA is TGTGCCAGCAGCTTACTGACCTTCAATGAGCAGTTCTTC. It translates to CASSLLTFNEQFF. This chain uses TRBV7-2 with TRBJ2-1; D is undetermined. Trimming took 2 bases from V and 6 from J, leaving 8 bases between them. The length of the CDR3 is 13 residues. CDR1 is SGHTA and CDR2 is FQGNSA in the germline V gene.

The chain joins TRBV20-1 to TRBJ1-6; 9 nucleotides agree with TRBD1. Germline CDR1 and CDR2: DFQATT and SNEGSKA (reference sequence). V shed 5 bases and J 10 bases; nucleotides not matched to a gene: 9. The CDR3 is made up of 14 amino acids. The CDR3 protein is CSAYGQGKGSPLHF. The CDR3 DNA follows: TGCAGTGCTTACGGACAGGGGAAAGGGTCACCCCTCCACTTT.

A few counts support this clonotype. CDR3 coding DNA: TGTGCCAGCTTCCGACCCGGGAATACGCAGTATTTT. It specifies CASFRPGNTQYF. V usage is TRBV18 and J usage is TRBJ2-3; D perhaps matches TRBD2 (5 bases). The V gene's germline CDR1 is KGHSH and CDR2 LQKENI. This CDR3 is built from 12 residues. Trimming removed 7 bases from V and 7 bases from J, with 12 bases in between.

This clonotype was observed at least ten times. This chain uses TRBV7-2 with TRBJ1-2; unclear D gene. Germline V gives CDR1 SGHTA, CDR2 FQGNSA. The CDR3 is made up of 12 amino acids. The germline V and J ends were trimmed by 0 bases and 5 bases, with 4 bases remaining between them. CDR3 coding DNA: TGTGCCAGCAGCTTAGCCGGGTATGGCTACACCTTC. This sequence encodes CASSLAGYGYTF.

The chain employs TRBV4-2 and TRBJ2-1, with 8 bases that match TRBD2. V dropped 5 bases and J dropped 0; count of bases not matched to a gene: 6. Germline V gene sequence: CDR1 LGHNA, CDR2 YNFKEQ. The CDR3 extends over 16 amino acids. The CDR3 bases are TGTGCCAGCAGCAGAACAACTAGCGGCTCCTACAATGAGCAGTTCTTC. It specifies CASSRTTSGSYNEQFF.

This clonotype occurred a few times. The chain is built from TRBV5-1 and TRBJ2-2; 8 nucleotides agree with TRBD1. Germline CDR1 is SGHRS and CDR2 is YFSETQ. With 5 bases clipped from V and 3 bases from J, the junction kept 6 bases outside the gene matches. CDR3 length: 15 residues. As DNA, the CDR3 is TGCGCCAGCAGGACGGCAGGGGGCGACACCGGGGAGCTGTTTTTT. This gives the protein CASRTAGGDTGELFF. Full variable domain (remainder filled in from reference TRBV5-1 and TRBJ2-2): KAGVTQTPRYLIKTRGQQVTLSCSPISGHRSVSWYQQTPGQGLQFLFEYFSETQRNKGNFPGRFSGRQFSNSRSEMNVSTLELGDSALYLCASRTAGGDTGELFFGEGSRLTVL.